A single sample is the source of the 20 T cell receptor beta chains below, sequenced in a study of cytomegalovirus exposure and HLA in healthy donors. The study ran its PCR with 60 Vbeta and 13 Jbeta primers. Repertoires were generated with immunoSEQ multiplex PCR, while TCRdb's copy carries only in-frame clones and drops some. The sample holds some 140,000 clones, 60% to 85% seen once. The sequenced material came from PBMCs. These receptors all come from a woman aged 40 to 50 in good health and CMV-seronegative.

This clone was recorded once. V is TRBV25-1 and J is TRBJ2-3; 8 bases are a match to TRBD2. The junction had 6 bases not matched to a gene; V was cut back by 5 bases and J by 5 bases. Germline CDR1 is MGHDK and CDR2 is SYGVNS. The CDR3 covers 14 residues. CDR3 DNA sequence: TGTGCCAGCAGTCTCGGGGGGGCGGGAGATACGCAGTATTTT. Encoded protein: CASSLGGAGDTQYF.

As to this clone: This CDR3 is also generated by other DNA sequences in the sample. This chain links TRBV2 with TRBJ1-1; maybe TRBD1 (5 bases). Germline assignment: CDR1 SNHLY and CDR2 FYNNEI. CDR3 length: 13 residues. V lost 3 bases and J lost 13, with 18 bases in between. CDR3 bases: TGTGCCAGCAGTGATTTGACAGACCCTTCGGTTTTCTTT. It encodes CASSDLTDPSVFF.

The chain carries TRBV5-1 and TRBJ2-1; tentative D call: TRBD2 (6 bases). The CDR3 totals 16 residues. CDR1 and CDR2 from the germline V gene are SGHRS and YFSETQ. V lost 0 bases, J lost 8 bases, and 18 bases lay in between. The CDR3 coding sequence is TGCGCCAGCAGCTTGGCCCGTACGGGAGTTTTGGATGAGCAGTTCTTC. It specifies CASSLARTGVLDEQFF.

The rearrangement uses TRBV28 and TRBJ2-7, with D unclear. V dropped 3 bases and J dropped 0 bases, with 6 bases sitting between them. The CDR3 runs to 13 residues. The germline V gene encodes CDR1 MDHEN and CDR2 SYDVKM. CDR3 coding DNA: TGTGCCAGCAGTTTGCCGAGCTCCTACGAGCAGTACTTC. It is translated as CASSLPSSYEQYF. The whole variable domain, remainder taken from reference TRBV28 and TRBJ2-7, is DVKVTQSSRYLVKRTGEKVFLECVQDMDHENMFWYRQDPGLGLRLIYFSYDVKMKEKGDIPEGYSVSREKKERFSLILESASTNQTSMYLCASSLPSSYEQYFGPGTRLTVT.

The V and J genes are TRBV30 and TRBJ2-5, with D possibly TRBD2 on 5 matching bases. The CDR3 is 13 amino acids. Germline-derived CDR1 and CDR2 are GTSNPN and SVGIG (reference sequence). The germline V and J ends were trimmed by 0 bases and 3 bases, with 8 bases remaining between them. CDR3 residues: CAWSVLLEETQYF. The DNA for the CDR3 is TGTGCCTGGAGTGTACTACTAGAAGAGACCCAGTACTTC.

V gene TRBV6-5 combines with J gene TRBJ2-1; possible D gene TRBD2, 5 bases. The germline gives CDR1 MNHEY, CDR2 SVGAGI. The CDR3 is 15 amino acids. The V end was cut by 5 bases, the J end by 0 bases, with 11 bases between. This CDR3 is CASSPGLSSYNEQFF. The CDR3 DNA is TGTGCCAGCAGTCCAGGACTGAGCTCCTACAATGAGCAGTTCTTC.

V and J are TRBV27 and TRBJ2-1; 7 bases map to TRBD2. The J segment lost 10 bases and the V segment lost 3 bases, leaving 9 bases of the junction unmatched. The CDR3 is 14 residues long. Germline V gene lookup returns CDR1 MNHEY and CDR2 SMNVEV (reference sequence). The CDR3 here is CASSFAGEGKEQFF. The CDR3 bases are TGTGCCAGCAGTTTCGCGGGAGAGGGGAAAGAGCAGTTCTTC.

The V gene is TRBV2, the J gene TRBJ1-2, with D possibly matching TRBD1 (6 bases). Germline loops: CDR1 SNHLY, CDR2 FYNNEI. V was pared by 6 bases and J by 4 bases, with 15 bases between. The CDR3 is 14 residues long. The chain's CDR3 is CASRPTGSIYGYTF. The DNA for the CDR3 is TGTGCCAGCAGGCCTACAGGGAGCATCTATGGCTACACCTTC.

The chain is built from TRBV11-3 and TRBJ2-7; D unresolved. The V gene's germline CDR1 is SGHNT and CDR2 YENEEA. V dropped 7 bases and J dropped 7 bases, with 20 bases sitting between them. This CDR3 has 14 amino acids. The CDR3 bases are TGTGCCAGCACCCATTCCCGTTCGACGCGGGAGCAGTACTTC. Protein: CASTHSRSTREQYF. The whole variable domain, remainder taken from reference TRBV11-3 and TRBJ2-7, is EAGVVQSPRYKIIEKKQPVAFWCNPISGHNTLYWYLQNLGQGPELLIRYENEEAVDDSQLPKDRFSAERLKGVDSTLKIQPAELGDSAVYLCASTHSRSTREQYFGPGTRLTVT.

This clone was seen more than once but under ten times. The CDR3 region has the DNA TGTGCCAGCAGCTTGACGCGGGGGGGGGCTTACGCAGATACGCAGTATTTT. Its translation: CASSLTRGGAYADTQYF. This chain connects TRBV5-4 to TRBJ2-3; TRBD2 matches at 9 bases. With V trimmed by 1 base and J by 4 bases, 10 bases remained unmatched. The CDR3 totals 17 residues. The germline V gene encodes CDR1 SGHNT and CDR2 YYREEE (reference sequence).

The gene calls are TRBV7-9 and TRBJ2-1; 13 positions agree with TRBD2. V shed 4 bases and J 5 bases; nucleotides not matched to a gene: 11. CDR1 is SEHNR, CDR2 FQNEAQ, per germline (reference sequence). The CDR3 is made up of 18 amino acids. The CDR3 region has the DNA TGTGCCAGCAGCTCCCCGGGACTAGCGGGGATCCGCAACAATGAGCAGTTCTTC. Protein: CASSSPGLAGIRNNEQFF.

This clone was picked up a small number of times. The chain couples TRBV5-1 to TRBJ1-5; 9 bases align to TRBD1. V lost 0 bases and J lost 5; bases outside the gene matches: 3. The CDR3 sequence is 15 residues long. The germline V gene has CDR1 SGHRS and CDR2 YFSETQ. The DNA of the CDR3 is TGCGCCAGCAGCTTGGAGACAGGGGGTGATCAGCCCCAGCATTTT. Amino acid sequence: CASSLETGGDQPQHF.

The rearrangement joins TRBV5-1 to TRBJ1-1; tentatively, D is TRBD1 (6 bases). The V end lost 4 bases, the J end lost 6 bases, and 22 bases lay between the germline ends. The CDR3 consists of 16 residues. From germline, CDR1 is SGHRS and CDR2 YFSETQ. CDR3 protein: CASSAMPGRGEAEAFF. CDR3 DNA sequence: TGCGCCAGCAGCGCCATGCCTGGGAGGGGGGAAGCTGAAGCTTTCTTT.

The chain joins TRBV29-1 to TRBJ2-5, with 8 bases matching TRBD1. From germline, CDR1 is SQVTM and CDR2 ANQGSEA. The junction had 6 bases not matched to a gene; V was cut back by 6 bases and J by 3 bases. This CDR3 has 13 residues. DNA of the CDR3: TGCAGCGTCGAGGACAGGGAGAAAGAGACCCAGTACTTC. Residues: CSVEDREKETQYF.

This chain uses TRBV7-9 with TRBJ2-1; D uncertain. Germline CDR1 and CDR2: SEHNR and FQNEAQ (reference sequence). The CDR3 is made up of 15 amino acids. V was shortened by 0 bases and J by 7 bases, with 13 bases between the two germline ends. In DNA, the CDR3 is TGTGCCAGCAGCTTAGCCCACAGTAGAGAGAATGAGCAGTTCTTC. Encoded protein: CASSLAHSRENEQFF. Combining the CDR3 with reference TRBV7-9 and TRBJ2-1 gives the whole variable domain DTGVSQNPRHKITKRGQNVTFRCDPISEHNRLYWYRQTLGQGPEFLTYFQNEAQLEKSRLLSDRFSAERPKGSFSTLEIQRTEQGDSAMYLCASSLAHSRENEQFFGPGTRLTVL.

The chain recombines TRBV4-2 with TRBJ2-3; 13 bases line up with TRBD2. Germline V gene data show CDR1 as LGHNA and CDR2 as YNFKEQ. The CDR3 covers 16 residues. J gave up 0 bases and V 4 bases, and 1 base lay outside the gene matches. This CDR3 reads CASSRLAGGSTDTQYF. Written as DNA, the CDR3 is TGTGCCAGCAGCCGACTAGCGGGGGGAAGCACAGATACGCAGTATTTT.

In DNA, the CDR3 is TGTGCCAGCAGAGTCCGGGACAGGGGCAACACTGAAGCTTTCTTT. It yields the protein CASRVRDRGNTEAFF. The rearrangement links TRBV6-6 to TRBJ1-1; 10 nucleotides agree with TRBD1. V lost 6 bases to trimming and J lost 2 bases; unmatched junction nucleotides: 6. Germline V CDR1 and CDR2: MNHNY, SVGAGI (reference sequence). The CDR3 runs to 15 residues.

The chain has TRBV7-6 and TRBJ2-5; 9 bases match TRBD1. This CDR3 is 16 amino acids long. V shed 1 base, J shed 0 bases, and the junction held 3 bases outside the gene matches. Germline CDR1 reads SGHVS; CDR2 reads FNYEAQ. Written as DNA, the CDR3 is TGTGCCAGCAGCTTAGGGGGGACAGGGTACCAAGAGACCCAGTACTTC. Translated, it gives CASSLGGTGYQETQYF.

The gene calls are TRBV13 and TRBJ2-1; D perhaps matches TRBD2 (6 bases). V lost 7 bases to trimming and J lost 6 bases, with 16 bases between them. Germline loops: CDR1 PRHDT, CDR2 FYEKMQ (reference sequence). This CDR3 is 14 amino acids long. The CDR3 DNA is TGTGCCAGCAATCGGGACTTTGGGGTCAATGAGCAGTTCTTC. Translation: CASNRDFGVNEQFF. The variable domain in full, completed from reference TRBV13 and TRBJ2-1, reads AAGVIQSPRHLIKEKRETATLKCYPIPRHDTVYWYQQGPGQDPQFLISFYEKMQSDKGSIPDRFSAQQFSDYHSELNMSSLELGDSALYFCASNRDFGVNEQFFGPGTRLTVL.

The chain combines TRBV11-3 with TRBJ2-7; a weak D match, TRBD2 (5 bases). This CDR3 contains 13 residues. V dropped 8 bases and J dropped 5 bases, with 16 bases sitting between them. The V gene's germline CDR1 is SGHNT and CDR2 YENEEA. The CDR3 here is CASGPGSPHEQYF. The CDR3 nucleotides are TGTGCCAGCGGACCGGGGAGTCCCCACGAGCAGTACTTC.